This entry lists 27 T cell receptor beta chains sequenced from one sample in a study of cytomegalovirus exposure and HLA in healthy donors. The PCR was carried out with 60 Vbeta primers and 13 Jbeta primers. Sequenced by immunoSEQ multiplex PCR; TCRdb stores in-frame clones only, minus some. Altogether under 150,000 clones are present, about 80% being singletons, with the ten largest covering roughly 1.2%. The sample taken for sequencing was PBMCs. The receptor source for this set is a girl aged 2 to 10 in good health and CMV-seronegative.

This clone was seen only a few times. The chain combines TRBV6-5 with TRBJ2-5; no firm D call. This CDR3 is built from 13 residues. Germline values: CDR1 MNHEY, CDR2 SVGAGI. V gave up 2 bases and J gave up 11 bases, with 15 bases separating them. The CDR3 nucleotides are TGTGCCAGCAGTTACGAGAGACAACGTGAGCAGTACTTC. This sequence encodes CASSYERQREQYF.

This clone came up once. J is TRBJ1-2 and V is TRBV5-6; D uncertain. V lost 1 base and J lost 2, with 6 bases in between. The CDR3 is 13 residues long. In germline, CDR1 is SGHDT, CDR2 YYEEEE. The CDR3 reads CASSLSGNYGYTF. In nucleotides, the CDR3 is TGTGCCAGCAGCTTGTCAGGCAACTATGGCTACACCTTC.

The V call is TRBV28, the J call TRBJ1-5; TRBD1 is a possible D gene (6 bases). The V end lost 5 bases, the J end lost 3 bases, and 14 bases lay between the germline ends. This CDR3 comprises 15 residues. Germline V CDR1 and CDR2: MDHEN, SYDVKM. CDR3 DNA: TGTGCCAGCAGTGAAACAGGGCTACCCAATCAGCCCCAGCATTTT. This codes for CASSETGLPNQPQHF.

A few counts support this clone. The CDR3 region is CASSYSDRSWEAFF. The CDR3 DNA reads as TGTGCCAGCAGTTATTCAGACAGGTCGTGGGAAGCTTTCTTT. The chain has TRBV6-6 and TRBJ1-1, with D perhaps matching TRBD1 (6 bases). V dropped 3 bases and J dropped 8 bases, with 16 bases sitting between them. The V gene's germline CDR1 is MNHNY and CDR2 SVGAGI (reference sequence). The CDR3 extends over 14 amino acids.

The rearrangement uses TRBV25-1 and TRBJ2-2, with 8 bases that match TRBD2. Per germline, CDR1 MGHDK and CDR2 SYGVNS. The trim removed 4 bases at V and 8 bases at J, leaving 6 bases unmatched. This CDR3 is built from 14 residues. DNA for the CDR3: TGTGCCAGCAGTGGAGGGACTAGTATTGGGGAGCTGTTTTTT. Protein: CASSGGTSIGELFF.

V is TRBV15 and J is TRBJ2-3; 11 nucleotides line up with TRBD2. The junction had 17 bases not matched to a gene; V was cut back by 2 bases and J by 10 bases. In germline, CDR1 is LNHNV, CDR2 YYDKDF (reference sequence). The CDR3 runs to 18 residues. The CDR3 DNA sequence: TGTGCCACCAGCAGAATTGGGGAGGTAGCGGGGGGGCTGAGGGCGCAGTATTTT. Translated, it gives CATSRIGEVAGGLRAQYF.

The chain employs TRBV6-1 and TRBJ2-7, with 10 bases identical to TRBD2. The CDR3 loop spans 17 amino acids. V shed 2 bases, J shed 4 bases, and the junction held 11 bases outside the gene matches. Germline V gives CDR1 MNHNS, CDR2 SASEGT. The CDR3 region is CASSENLAGDFRYEQYF. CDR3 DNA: TGTGCCAGCAGTGAAAATCTAGCGGGAGATTTTCGGTACGAGCAGTACTTC.

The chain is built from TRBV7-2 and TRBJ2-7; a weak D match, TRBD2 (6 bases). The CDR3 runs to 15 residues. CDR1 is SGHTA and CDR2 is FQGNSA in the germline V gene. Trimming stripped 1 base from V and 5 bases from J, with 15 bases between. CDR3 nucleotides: TGTGCCAGCAGCTTAGGAGGGGAGCGGGTCCACGAGCAGTACTTC. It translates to CASSLGGERVHEQYF.

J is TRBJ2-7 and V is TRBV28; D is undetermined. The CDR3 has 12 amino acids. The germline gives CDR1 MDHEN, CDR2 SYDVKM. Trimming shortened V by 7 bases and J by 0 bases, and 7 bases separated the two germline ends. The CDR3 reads CASTFSSYEQYF. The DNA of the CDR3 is TGTGCCAGCACCTTCAGCTCCTACGAGCAGTACTTC.

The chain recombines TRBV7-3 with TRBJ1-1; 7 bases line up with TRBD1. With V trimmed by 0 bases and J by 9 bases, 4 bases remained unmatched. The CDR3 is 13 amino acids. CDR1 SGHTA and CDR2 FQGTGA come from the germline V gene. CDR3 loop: CASSLTDRVQAFF. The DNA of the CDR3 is TGTGCCAGCAGCTTAACCGACAGGGTCCAAGCTTTCTTT. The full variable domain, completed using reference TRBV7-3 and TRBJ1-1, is GAGVSQTPSNKVTEKGKYVELRCDPISGHTALYWYRQSLGQGPEFLIYFQGTGAADDSGLPNDRFFAVRPEGSVSTLKIQRTERGDSAVYLCASSLTDRVQAFFGQGTRLTVV.

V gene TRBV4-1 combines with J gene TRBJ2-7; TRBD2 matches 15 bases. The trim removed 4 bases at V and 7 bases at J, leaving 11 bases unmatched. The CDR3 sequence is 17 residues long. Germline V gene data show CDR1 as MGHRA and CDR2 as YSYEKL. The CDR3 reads CASSPTTGLAGGSEQYF. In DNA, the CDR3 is TGCGCCAGCAGCCCGACGACGGGACTAGCGGGAGGAAGTGAGCAGTACTTC.

The CDR3 DNA sequence: TGCGCCAGCAGCCTGGCCACCGGAGGGACTCCAAACAATGAGCAGTTCTTC. Its translation: CASSLATGGTPNNEQFF. This chain connects TRBV5-1 to TRBJ2-1, with a possible D match to TRBD2 (6 bases). The CDR3 spans 17 residues. Germline V gene lookup returns CDR1 SGHRS and CDR2 YFSETQ. Between the trimmed V and J ends, which lost 4 bases and 5 bases, there was a span of 22 bases.

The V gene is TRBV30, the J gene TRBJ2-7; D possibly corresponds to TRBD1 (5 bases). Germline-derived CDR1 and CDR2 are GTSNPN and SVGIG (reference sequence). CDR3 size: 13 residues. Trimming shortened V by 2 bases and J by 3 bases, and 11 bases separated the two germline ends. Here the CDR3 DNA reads TGTGCCTGGAGTCCCACAGGCTACTACGAGCAGTACTTC. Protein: CAWSPTGYYEQYF. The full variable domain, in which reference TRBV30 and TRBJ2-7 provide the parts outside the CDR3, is SQTIHQWPATLVQPVGSPLSLECTVEGTSNPNLYWYRQAAGRGLQLLFYSVGIGQISSEVPQNLSASRPQDRQFILSSKKLLLSDSGFYLCAWSPTGYYEQYFGPGTRLTVT.

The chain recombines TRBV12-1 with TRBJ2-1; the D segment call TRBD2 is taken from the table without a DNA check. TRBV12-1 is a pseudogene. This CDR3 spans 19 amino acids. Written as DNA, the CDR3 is TGTGCCAGCAGCTATAAAGCTCCCGGGACTAGCGGCTTCTACAATGAGCAGTTCTTC. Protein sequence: CASSYKAPGTSGFYNEQFF.

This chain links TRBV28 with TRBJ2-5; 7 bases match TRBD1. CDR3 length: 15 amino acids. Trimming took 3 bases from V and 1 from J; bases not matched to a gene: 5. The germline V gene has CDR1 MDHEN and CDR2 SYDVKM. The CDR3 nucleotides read TGTGCCAGCAGTTTTAGAAGGGGGCCCCAAGAGACCCAGTACTTC. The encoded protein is CASSFRRGPQETQYF.

This chain's CDR3 is CASSESPYNPADTQYF. CDR3 coding DNA: TGTGCCAGCAGTGAATCCCCATACAACCCCGCAGATACGCAGTATTTT. The genes are TRBV25-1 and TRBJ2-3; no firm D call. V was shortened by 1 base and J by 4 bases, with 15 bases between the two germline ends. This CDR3 comprises 16 residues. Germline CDR1 is MGHDK and CDR2 is SYGVNS.

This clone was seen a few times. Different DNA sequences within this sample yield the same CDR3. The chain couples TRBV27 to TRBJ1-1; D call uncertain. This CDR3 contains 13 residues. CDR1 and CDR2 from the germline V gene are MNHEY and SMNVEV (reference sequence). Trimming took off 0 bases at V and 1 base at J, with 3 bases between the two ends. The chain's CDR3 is CASSLSRNTEAFF. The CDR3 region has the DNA TGTGCCAGCAGTTTATCGAGGAACACTGAAGCTTTCTTT.

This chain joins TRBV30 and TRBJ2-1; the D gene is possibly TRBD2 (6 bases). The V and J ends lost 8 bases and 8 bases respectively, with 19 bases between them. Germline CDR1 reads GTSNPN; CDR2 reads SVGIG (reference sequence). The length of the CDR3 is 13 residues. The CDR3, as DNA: TGTGCCAGAAAGGGGACTGTACATGATGAGCAGTTCTTC. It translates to CARKGTVHDEQFF.

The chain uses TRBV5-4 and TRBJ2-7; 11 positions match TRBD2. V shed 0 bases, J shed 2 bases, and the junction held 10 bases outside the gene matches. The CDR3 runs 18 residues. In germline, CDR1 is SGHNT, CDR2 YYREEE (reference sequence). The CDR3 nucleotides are TGTGCCAGCAGCTTGGTCCTAGCGGGGGGCCGACTAACCTACGAGCAGTACTTC. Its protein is CASSLVLAGGRLTYEQYF.

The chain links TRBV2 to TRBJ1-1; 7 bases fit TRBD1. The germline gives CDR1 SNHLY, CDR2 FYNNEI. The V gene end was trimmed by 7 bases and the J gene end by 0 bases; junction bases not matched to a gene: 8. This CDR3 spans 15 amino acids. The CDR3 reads CASIEGAGVNTEAFF. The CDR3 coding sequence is TGTGCCAGCATAGAGGGGGCAGGGGTGAACACTGAAGCTTTCTTT. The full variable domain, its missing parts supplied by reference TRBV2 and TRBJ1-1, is EPEVTQTPSHQVTQMGQEVILRCVPISNHLYFYWYRQILGQKVEFLVSFYNNEISEKSEIFDDQFSVERPDGSNFTLKIRSTKLEDSAMYFCASIEGAGVNTEAFFGQGTRLTVV.

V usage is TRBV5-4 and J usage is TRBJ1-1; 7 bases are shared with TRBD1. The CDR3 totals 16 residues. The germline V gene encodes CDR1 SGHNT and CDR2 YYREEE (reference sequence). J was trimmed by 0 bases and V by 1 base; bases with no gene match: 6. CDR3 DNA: TGTGCCAGCAGCTTGTGGCAGGGGGGATTGAACACTGAAGCTTTCTTT. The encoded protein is CASSLWQGGLNTEAFF.

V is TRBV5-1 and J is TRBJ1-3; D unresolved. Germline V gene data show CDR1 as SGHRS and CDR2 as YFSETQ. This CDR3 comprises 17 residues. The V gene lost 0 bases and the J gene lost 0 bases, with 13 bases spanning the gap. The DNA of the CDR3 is TGCGCCAGCAGCTTGGCGGGAGAGGTTAGCTCTGGAAACACCATATATTTT. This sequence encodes CASSLAGEVSSGNTIYF.

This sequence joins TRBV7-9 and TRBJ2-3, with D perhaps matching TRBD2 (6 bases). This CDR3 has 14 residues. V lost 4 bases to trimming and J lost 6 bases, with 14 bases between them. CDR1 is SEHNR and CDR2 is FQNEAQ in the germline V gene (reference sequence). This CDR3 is CASSSATRSDTQYF. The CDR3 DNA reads TGTGCCAGCAGCTCTGCGACTAGGTCGGATACGCAGTATTTT.

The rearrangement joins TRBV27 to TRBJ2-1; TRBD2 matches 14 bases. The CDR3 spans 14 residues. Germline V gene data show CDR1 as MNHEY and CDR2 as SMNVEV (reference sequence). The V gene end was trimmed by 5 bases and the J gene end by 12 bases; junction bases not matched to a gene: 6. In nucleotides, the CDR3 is TGTGCCAGCAGTGGGGGACTAGCGGGAGTTTGGCAGTTCTTC. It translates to CASSGGLAGVWQFF.

CDR3 region: CASSSGGTYNEQFF. The CDR3 DNA reads as TGTGCCAGCAGCTCGGGGGGGACCTACAATGAGCAGTTCTTC. The chain is built from TRBV7-3 and TRBJ2-1; 8 nucleotides match TRBD2. The germline V gene encodes CDR1 SGHTA and CDR2 FQGTGA. The CDR3 covers 14 residues. With 4 bases clipped from V and 2 bases from J, the junction kept 1 base outside the gene matches. The entire variable domain, with the rest obtained from reference TRBV7-3 and TRBJ2-1, is as follows: GAGVSQTPSNKVTEKGKYVELRCDPISGHTALYWYRQSLGQGPEFLIYFQGTGAADDSGLPNDRFFAVRPEGSVSTLKIQRTERGDSAVYLCASSSGGTYNEQFFGPGTRLTVL.

CDR3 coding DNA: TGTGCCAGCCGGCCCCCAGGGGATAACTTTGAAGCTTTCTTT. Its translation is CASRPPGDNFEAFF. The rearrangement links TRBV6-1 to TRBJ1-1; possible D gene TRBD1, 6 bases. Per germline, CDR1 MNHNS and CDR2 SASEGT. Trimming cost V 8 bases and J 7 bases, with 20 bases left between them. The CDR3 covers 14 residues.

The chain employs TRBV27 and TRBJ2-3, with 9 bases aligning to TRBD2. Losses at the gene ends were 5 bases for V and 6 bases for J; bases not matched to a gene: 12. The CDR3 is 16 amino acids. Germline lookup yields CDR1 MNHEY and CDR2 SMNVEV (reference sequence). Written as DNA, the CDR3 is TGTGCCAGCAGTCAGATTGCGGGGGGGCCTTTTGATACGCAGTATTTT. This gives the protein CASSQIAGGPFDTQYF.